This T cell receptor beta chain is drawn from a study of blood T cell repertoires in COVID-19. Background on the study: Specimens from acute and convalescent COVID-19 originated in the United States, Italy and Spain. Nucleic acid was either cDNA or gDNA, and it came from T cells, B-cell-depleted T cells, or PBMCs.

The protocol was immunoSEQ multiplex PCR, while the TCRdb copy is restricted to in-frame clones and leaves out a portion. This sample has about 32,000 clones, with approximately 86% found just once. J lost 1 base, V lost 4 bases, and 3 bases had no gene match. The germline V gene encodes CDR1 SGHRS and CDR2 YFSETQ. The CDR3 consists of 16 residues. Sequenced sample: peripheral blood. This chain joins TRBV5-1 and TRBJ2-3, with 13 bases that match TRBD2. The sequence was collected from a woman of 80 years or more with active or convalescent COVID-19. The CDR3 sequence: CASSPGLAGGTDTQYF. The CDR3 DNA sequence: TGCGCCAGCAGCCCAGGACTAGCGGGAGGCACAGATACGCAGTATTTT.